This TCR beta chain was retrieved from a study of monozygotic twins with inflammatory bowel disease. UMIs with a 6-nucleotide sample barcode were added by template switching. TCRdb reanalyzed the 5' RACE reads, giving one entry per CDR3 protein sequence and no DNA. The sample features approximately 150,000 distinct CDR3 sequences, with less than 2.5% in its top ten. This sequence originates from a human donor with ulcerative colitis or Crohn's disease, or a healthy co-twin of an affected twin (not recorded which). Sequenced input: blood.

This chain's CDR3 is CASSQESGANQPQHF. The chain combines TRBV4-3 with TRBJ1-5; TCRdb's D call of TRBD1 is untestable without DNA. Looked up from germline, CDR1 is LGHNA and CDR2 is YSLEER. The CDR3 spans 15 residues.